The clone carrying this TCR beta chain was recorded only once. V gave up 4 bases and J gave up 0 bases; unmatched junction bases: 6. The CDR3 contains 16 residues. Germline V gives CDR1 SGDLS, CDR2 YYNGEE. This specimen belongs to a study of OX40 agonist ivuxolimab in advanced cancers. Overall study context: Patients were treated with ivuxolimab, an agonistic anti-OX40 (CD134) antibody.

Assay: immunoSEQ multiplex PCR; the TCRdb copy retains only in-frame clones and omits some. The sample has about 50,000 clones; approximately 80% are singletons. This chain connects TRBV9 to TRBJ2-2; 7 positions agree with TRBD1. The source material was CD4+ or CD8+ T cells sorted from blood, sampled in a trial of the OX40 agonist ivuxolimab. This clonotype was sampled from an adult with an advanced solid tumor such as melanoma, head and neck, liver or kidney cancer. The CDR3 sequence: CASSPRGQTNTGELFF. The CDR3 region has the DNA TGTGCCAGCAGCCCCAGGGGACAGACGAACACCGGGGAGCTGTTTTTT.